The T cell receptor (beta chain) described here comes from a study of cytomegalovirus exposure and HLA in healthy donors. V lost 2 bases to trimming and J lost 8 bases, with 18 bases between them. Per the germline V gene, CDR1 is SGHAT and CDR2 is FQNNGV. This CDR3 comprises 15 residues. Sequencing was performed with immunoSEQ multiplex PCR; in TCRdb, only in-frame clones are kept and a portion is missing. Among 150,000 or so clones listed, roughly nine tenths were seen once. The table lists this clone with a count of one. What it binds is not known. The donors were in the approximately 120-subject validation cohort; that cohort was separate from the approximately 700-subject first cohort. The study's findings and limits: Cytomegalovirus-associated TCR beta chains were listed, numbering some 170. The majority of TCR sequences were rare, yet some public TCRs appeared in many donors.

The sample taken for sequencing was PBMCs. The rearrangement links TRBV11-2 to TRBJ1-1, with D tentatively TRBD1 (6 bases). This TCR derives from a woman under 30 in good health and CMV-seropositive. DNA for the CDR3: TGTGCCAGCAGCTTAACCGGGACACAGGGCTTCGAAGCTTTCTTT. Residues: CASSLTGTQGFEAFF.